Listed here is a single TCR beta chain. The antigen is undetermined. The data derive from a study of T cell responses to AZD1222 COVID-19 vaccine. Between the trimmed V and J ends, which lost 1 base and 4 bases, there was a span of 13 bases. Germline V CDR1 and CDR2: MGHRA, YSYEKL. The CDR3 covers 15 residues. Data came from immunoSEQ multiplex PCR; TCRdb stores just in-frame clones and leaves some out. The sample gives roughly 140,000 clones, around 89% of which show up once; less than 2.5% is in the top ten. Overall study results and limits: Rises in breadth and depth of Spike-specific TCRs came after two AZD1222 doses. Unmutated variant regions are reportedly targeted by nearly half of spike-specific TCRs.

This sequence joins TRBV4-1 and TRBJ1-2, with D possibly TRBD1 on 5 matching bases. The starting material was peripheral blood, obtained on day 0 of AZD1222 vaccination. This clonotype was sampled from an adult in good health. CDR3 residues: CASSQVSREGYGYTF. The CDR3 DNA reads TGCGCCAGCAGCCAAGTGTCCAGGGAGGGCTATGGCTACACCTTC.